The 27 T cell receptor beta chains below all came from one sample that was sequenced in a study of spatial heterogeneity in lung cancer. Whole-study results and caveats: For expanded intratumoral alpha and beta TCRs, counts tracked tumor mutation counts.

Time point here: sample taken at primary tumor resection. TCRdb reprocessed the 5' RACE reads with MiXCR, giving one entry per CDR3 protein. In the table there are approximately 23,000 distinct CDR3 sequences, over 4% of which are singletons. The antigens of these receptors remain unknown. The sequencing here drew on lung tumor tissue, taken at surgery. The receptors here all came from a male donor with early-stage non-small cell lung cancer.

This clonotype is classed as medium-sized. The V gene is TRBV28, the J gene TRBJ1-5, with D hard to call. The CDR3 extends over 15 amino acids. CDR1 is MDHEN and CDR2 is SYDVKM in the germline V gene. V lost 5 bases to trimming and J lost 3 bases, with 14 bases between them. DNA for the CDR3: TGTGCCAGCAGTCCTGCCAAGGGATACAATCAGCCCCAGCATTTT. This encodes CASSPAKGYNQPQHF.

In its sample, this clonotype was seen a few times. The chain combines TRBV10-3 with TRBJ2-4; TRBD1 matches 11 bases. Germline V gives CDR1 ENHRY, CDR2 SYGVKD. This CDR3 is built from 16 residues. The V and J ends lost 3 bases and 8 bases, in that order; junction bases with no gene match: 9. CDR3 residues: CAISDRAPGQGDIQYF. Here the CDR3 DNA reads TGTGCCATCAGTGATAGGGCCCCGGGACAGGGGGACATTCAGTACTTC.

This clonotype was observed at least ten times. The chain has TRBV5-4 and TRBJ2-5, with TRBD2 identical over 8 bases. This CDR3 contains 13 residues. V was clipped by 9 bases and J by 5 bases; unmatched bases: 9. The germline V gene has CDR1 SGHNT and CDR2 YYREEE (reference sequence). CDR3 bases: TGTGCCACCCTCGTAGCGGGACGGGAGACCCAGTACTTC. It yields the protein CATLVAGRETQYF.

This clonotype was observed at least ten times. The CDR3 sequence is CASSFQAGGRDTQYF. In nucleotides, the CDR3 is TGTGCCAGCAGCTTCCAGGCGGGGGGTCGGGATACGCAGTATTTT. This chain uses TRBV7-2 with TRBJ2-3; 8 nucleotides line up with TRBD2. After removal of 3 bases from V and 6 bases from J, the junction contained 8 bases not matched to a gene. CDR3 length: 15 amino acids. Germline loops: CDR1 SGHTA, CDR2 FQGNSA.

This clonotype has at least ten counts. V gene TRBV20-1 combines with J gene TRBJ2-3; D is perhaps TRBD2 (7 bases). CDR3 length: 15 residues. V lost 4 bases and J lost 5, with 19 bases in between. The germline CDR1 and CDR2 sequences are DFQATT and SNEGSKA (reference sequence). The DNA for the CDR3 is TGCAGTGCTACCCCGGTGGGGGGGCGGAAAGATACGCAGTATTTT. It yields the protein CSATPVGGRKDTQYF.

This clonotype came up many times. The rearrangement uses TRBV28 and TRBJ1-2, with D hard to call. The CDR3 covers 13 residues. The V end lost 6 bases, the J end lost 2 bases, and 10 bases lay between the germline ends. Germline CDR1 reads MDHEN; CDR2 reads SYDVKM. The CDR3 spells CASSRAGNYGYTF. CDR3 DNA: TGTGCCAGCAGCCGCGCGGGCAACTATGGCTACACCTTC.

This clonotype was found many times. The chain recombines TRBV11-2 with TRBJ2-3, with D tentatively TRBD1 (5 bases). Trimming pared 0 bases from V and 6 bases from J, leaving 13 bases between. The CDR3 is made up of 15 amino acids. Germline loops: CDR1 SGHAT, CDR2 FQNNGV. The CDR3 region has the DNA TGTGCCAGCAGCTTAGAGTTACTCCCAGGGGATACGCAGTATTTT. It translates to CASSLELLPGDTQYF.

The sample holds a few counts of this clonotype. The chain links TRBV7-8 to TRBJ2-1; perhaps D is TRBD1 or TRBD2 (5 bases each). The V end was cut by 5 bases, the J end by 10 bases, with 12 bases between. The CDR3 has 12 residues. Germline V CDR1 and CDR2: SGHVS, FQNEAQ. CDR3 in DNA: TGTGCCAGCAGCCCCCCCCGGGGCGAGCAGTTCTTC. This translates into CASSPPRGEQFF.

This clonotype was counted only a few times. The V and J genes are TRBV6-1 and TRBJ2-7; D gene ambiguous. V shed 2 bases and J shed 4 bases, with 12 bases lying between them. Per the germline V gene, CDR1 is MNHNS and CDR2 is SASEGT. The length of the CDR3 is 14 residues. In nucleotides, the CDR3 is TGTGCCAGCAGTGAACTTGGCGCTTCTTACGAGCAGTACTTC. Its translation is CASSELGASYEQYF.

This clonotype occurred many times. J is TRBJ2-5 and V is TRBV5-1; 8 bases line up with TRBD1. Germline V gives CDR1 SGHRS, CDR2 YFSETQ. Trimming at V came to 6 bases and at J to 0 bases, leaving 13 bases not matched to a gene. The CDR3 extends over 17 amino acids. The DNA of the CDR3 is TGCGCCAGCATACCCGGCCAGGGGGCCCTATACCAAGAGACCCAGTACTTC. This gives the protein CASIPGQGALYQETQYF.

This clonotype was counted many times. V is TRBV10-3 and J is TRBJ2-7; TRBD2 matches 7 bases. Germline CDR1 is ENHRY and CDR2 is SYGVKD. CDR3 length: 13 amino acids. J lost 0 bases, V lost 4 bases, and 0 bases had no gene match. The chain's CDR3 is CAISGGSSYEQYF. The CDR3, as DNA: TGTGCCATCAGTGGCGGGAGCTCCTACGAGCAGTACTTC.

In this sample, this clonotype turned up many times. The gene calls are TRBV14 and TRBJ2-1, with D tentatively TRBD1 or TRBD2 (6 bases each). The germline V gene encodes CDR1 SGHDN and CDR2 FVKESK. Trimming stripped 1 base from V and 4 bases from J, with 17 bases between. The CDR3 runs 17 residues. The chain's CDR3 is CASSQGLRRGQYNEQFF. Written as DNA, the CDR3 is TGTGCCAGCAGCCAAGGATTAAGGCGGGGACAATACAATGAGCAGTTCTTC.

There are many counts of this clonotype. The chain joins TRBV6-2 or TRBV6-3 to TRBJ2-7; D is ambiguous. Germline CDR1 reads MNHEY; CDR2 reads SVGEGT. There are 16 residues in the CDR3. The ends were cut back, 5 bases at V and 0 bases at J, with 17 bases in the middle. In nucleotides, the CDR3 is TGTGCCAGCAGTCTCCGGACCTTCGTCAGCTCCTACGAGCAGTACTTC. The encoded protein is CASSLRTFVSSYEQYF.

This clonotype is judged medium-sized. This sequence joins TRBV20-1 and TRBJ2-7; TRBD2 matches at 10 bases. V lost 2 bases, J lost 3 bases, and 7 bases stayed unmatched. CDR1 and CDR2 from the germline V gene are DFQATT and SNEGSKA (reference sequence). The CDR3 is made up of 15 amino acids. The CDR3, as DNA: TGCAGTGCTAGAATGGGGACTAGCGTCCTCTACGAGCAGTACTTC. It specifies CSARMGTSVLYEQYF.

This clonotype was counted at least ten times. The V call is TRBV5-1, the J call TRBJ1-2; 7 bases are shared with TRBD1. Germline CDR1 reads SGHRS; CDR2 reads YFSETQ. The CDR3 extends over 13 amino acids. The V segment lost 4 bases and the J segment 1 base; nucleotides outside the gene matches: 1. The chain's CDR3 is CASSPGGNYGYTF. The DNA of the CDR3 is TGCGCCAGCAGCCCAGGGGGTAACTATGGCTACACCTTC.

V gene TRBV20-1 combines with J gene TRBJ2-2, with 9 positions matching TRBD2. In germline, CDR1 is DFQATT, CDR2 SNEGSKA (reference sequence). V dropped 0 bases and J dropped 8; count of bases not matched to a gene: 7. The CDR3 consists of 15 residues. CDR3 sequence (DNA): TGCAGTGCTAGAGATCGCGGGAGGGCCGATGGGGAGCTGTTTTTT. Its translation is CSARDRGRADGELFF.

This clonotype came up many times. V and J are TRBV7-9 and TRBJ1-2, with a tentative D call TRBD1 (6 bases). Between the trimmed V and J ends, which lost 4 bases and 4 bases, there was a span of 13 bases. Looked up from germline, CDR1 is SEHNR and CDR2 is FQNEAQ (reference sequence). The CDR3 runs to 14 residues. Written as DNA, the CDR3 is TGTGCCAGCAGCTCATCTTGGGACATCTATGGCTACACCTTC. Translated, it gives CASSSSWDIYGYTF.

Ten or more counts support this clonotype. The V call is TRBV5-1, the J call TRBJ2-3; D not certain. Germline CDR1 and CDR2: SGHRS and YFSETQ. This CDR3 has 12 amino acids. The germline V and J ends were trimmed by 7 bases and 2 bases, with 8 bases remaining between them. CDR3 sequence: CASASATDTQYF. CDR3 nucleotide sequence: TGCGCCAGCGCCAGCGCCACAGATACGCAGTATTTT.

This clonotype was detected only a few times. The chain carries TRBV28 and TRBJ2-4, with D possibly being TRBD1 (5 bases). Germline lookup yields CDR1 MDHEN and CDR2 SYDVKM. CDR3 size: 15 residues. Trimming took off 7 bases at V and 0 bases at J, with 13 bases between the two ends. In DNA form, the CDR3 reads TGTGCCAGCACCCAACCCAGGGTAGCCAAAAACATTCAGTACTTC. Translating gives CASTQPRVAKNIQYF.

In this sample, this clonotype turned up many times. The chain is built from TRBV27 and TRBJ1-5; no firm D call. Germline loops: CDR1 MNHEY, CDR2 SMNVEV (reference sequence). V was pared by 10 bases and J by 1 base, with 8 bases between. The CDR3 has 12 amino acids. The CDR3, as DNA: TGTGCCACCATTTGGAGCAATCAGCCCCAGCATTTT. It codes for CATIWSNQPQHF.

This clonotype was recorded at least ten times. V usage is TRBV12-3 or TRBV12-4 and J usage is TRBJ2-1; 9 bases agree with TRBD1. There are 16 residues in the CDR3. Unmatched junction bases numbered 9, after V lost 5 bases and J lost 4 bases. Here the CDR3 reads CASSPSPGQGYNEQFF. In DNA form, the CDR3 reads TGTGCCAGCAGTCCTTCTCCGGGACAGGGATACAATGAGCAGTTCTTC.

This clonotype is medium-sized (0.01 to 0.1%) in the sample. V and J are TRBV27 and TRBJ1-1, with D perhaps TRBD1 (5 bases). V was trimmed by 2 bases and J by 1 base, leaving 8 bases between them. Germline assignment: CDR1 MNHEY and CDR2 SMNVEV (reference sequence). This CDR3 contains 14 residues. The chain's CDR3 is CASSLGGSNTEAFF. The CDR3 region has the DNA TGTGCCAGCAGTTTAGGGGGTTCGAACACTGAAGCTTTCTTT.

This clonotype was counted ten times or more. CDR3 in amino acids: CSAAGLARYEQYF. CDR3 nucleotides: TGCAGTGCCGCCGGACTAGCGAGGTACGAGCAGTACTTC. The V call is TRBV20-1, the J call TRBJ2-7; TRBD2 matches at 9 bases. V gave up 6 bases and J gave up 4 bases; unmatched junction bases: 7. This CDR3 has 13 amino acids. Per the germline V gene, CDR1 is DFQATT and CDR2 is SNEGSKA (reference sequence).

Ten or more counts support this clonotype. V usage is TRBV7-2 and J usage is TRBJ2-7, with 7 positions matching TRBD1. The trim removed 5 bases at V and 2 bases at J, leaving 6 bases unmatched. The germline V gene encodes CDR1 SGHTA and CDR2 FQGNSA. The CDR3 sequence is 14 residues long. As DNA, the CDR3 is TGTGCCAGCAGCCCACAGACAGGGACCTACGAGCAGTACTTC. It codes for CASSPQTGTYEQYF.

This clonotype has a count of ten or more. The chain's CDR3 is CASSSLGTGDDEQYF. The CDR3 coding sequence is TGTGCCAGCAGCTCGTTAGGGACAGGGGACGACGAGCAGTACTTC. V and J are TRBV7-9 and TRBJ2-7; 10 bases line up with TRBD1. The V gene's germline CDR1 is SEHNR and CDR2 FQNEAQ (reference sequence). With V trimmed by 4 bases and J by 5 bases, 8 bases remained unmatched. The length of the CDR3 is 15 residues.

This clonotype was recorded many times. This chain connects TRBV20-1 to TRBJ1-4, with D possibly TRBD1 on 6 matching bases. Germline CDR1 and CDR2: DFQATT and SNEGSKA (reference sequence). V lost 5 bases to trimming and J lost 8 bases, with 15 bases between them. The CDR3 totals 13 residues. CDR3 DNA sequence: TGCAGTGCTGGCGGACAGCTATTGGAAAAACTGTTTTTT. Its translation: CSAGGQLLEKLFF.

This clonotype was observed many times. J is TRBJ2-7 and V is TRBV29-1; 10 nucleotides align to TRBD1. Per germline, CDR1 SQVTM and CDR2 ANQGSEA. V was clipped by 6 bases and J by 6 bases; unmatched bases: 11. This CDR3 contains 14 residues. As DNA, the CDR3 is TGCAGCGTCCTCCGGAGACAGGGGGCGGGCGAGCAGTACTTC. Encoded protein: CSVLRRQGAGEQYF.